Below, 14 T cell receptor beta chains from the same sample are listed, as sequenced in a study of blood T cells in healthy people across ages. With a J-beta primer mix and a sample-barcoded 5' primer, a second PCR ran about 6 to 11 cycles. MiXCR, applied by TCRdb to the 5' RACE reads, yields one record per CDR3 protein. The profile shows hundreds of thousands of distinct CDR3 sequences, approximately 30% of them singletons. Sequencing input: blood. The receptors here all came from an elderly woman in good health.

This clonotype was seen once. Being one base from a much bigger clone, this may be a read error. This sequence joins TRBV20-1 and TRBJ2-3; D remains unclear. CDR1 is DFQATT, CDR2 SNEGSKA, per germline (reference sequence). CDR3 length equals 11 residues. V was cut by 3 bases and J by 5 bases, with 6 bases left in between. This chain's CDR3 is CSASKEDTQYF. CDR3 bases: TGCAGTGCTAGTAAGGAAGATACGCAGTATTTT.

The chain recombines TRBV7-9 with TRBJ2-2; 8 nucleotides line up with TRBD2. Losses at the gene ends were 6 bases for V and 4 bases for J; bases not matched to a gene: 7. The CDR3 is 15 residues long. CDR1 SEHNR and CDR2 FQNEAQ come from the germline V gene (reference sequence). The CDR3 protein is CASSKQTSATGELFF. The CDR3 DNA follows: TGTGCCAGCAGTAAACAGACTAGCGCCACCGGGGAGCTGTTTTTT.

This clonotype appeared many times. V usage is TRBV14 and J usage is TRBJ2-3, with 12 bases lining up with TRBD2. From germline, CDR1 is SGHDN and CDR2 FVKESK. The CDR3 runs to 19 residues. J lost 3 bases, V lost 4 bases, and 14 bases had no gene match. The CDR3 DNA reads TGTGCCAGCAGCCCTTCAAGACCGGTACTAGCGGGGGGAACAGATACGCAGTATTTT. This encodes CASSPSRPVLAGGTDTQYF.

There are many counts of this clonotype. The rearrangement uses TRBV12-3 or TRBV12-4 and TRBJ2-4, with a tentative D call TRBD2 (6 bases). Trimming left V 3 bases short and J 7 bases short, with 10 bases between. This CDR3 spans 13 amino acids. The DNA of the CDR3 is TGTGCCAGCAGTTTTGGCCTAGCGAACATTCAGTACTTC. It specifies CASSFGLANIQYF.

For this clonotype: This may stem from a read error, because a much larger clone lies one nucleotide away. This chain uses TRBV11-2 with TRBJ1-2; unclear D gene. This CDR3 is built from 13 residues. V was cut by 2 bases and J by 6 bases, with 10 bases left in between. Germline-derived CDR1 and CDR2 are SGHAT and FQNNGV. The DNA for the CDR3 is TGTGCCAGCAGCTTACCGGAGGGCCATGGCTACACCTTC. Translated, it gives CASSLPEGHGYTF.

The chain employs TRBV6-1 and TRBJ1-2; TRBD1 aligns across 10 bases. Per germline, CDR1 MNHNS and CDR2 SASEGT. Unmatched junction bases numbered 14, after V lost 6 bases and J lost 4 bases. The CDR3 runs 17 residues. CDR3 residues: CASSPGTGVLSGYGYTF. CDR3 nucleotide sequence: TGTGCCAGCAGCCCCGGGACAGGGGTACTGAGTGGCTATGGCTACACCTTC.

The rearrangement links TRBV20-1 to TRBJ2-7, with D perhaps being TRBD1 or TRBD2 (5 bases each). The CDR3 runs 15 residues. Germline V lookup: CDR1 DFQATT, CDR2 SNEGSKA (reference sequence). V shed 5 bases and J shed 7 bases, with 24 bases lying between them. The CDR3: CSAPPPGRQYNEQYF. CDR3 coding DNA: TGCAGTGCTCCCCCGCCGGGGCGACAATACAATGAGCAGTACTTC.

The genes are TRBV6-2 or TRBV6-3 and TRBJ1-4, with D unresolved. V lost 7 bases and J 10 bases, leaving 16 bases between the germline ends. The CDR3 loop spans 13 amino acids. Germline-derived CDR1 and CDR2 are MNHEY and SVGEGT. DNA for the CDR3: TGTGCCAGCACCAGCCTTTCCCCCGGAAAACTGTTTTTT. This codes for CASTSLSPGKLFF.

The CDR3 DNA reads TGTGCCAGCAGCGTAGAAAGGTGGTGGGATTCACCCCTCCACTTT. Amino acid sequence: CASSVERWWDSPLHF. The rearrangement uses TRBV9 and TRBJ1-6, with D unclear. V was shortened by 0 bases and J by 8 bases, with 12 bases between the two germline ends. The CDR3 covers 15 residues. Germline loops: CDR1 SGDLS, CDR2 YYNGEE. Together with reference TRBV9 and TRBJ1-6, the CDR3 gives the full variable domain: DSGVTQTPKHLITATGQRVTLRCSPRSGDLSVYWYQQSLDQGLQFLIQYYNGEERAKGNILERFSAQQFPDLHSELNLSSLELGDSALYFCASSVERWWDSPLHFGNGTRLTVT.

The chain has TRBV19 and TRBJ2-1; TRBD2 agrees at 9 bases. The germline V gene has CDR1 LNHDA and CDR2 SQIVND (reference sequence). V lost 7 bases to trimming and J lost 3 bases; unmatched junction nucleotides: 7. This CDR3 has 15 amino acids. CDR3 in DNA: TGTGCCAGTACCCTTACTAGCGGGTTCTACAATGAGCAGTTCTTC. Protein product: CASTLTSGFYNEQFF.

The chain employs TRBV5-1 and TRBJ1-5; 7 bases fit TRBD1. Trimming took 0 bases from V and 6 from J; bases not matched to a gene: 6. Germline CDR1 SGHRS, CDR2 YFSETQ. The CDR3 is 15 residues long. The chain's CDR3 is CASSLEGGGAQPQHF. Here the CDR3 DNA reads TGCGCCAGCAGCTTGGAAGGAGGGGGCGCTCAGCCCCAGCATTTT.

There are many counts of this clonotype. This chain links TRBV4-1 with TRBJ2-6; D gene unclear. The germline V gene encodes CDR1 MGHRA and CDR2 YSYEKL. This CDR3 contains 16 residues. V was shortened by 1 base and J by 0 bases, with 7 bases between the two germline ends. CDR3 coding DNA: TGCGCCAGCAGCCAAGTCGGCCTCTCTGGGGCCAACGTCCTGACTTTC. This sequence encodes CASSQVGLSGANVLTF.

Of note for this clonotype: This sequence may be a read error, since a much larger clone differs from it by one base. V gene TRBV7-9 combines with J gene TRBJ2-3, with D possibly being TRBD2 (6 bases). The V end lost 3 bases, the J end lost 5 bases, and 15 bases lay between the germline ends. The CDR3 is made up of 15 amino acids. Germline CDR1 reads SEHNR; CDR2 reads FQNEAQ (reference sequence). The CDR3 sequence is CASSLRGREVDTQYF. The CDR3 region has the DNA TGTGCCAGCAGCTTGAGAGGCAGGGAGGTAGATACGCAGTATTTT.

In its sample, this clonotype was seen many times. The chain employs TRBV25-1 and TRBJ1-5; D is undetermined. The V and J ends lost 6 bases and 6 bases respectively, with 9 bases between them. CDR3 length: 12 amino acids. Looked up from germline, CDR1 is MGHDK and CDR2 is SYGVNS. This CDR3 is CASSVGRQPQHF. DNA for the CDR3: TGTGCCAGCAGCGTTGGACGTCAGCCCCAGCATTTT.